The clone carrying this T cell receptor (beta chain) came up a few times. Antigen: not known. Next came a second PCR, run for about 7 to 12 cycles, which used a sample-barcoded 5' primer along with a J-beta primer mix. TCRdb fed the 5' RACE reads into MiXCR, producing one record per CDR3 protein. This table holds hundreds of thousands of distinct CDR3 sequences, under 45% found once. Staff drew 9 to 10 milliliters of peripheral blood from each donor. Losses at the gene ends were 0 bases for V and 4 bases for J; bases not matched to a gene: 3. CDR3 length: 15 residues. Germline V gene lookup returns CDR1 MNHEY and CDR2 SVGAGI. This record belongs to a study of blood T cells in healthy people across ages. Study-level points and caveats: Lack of knowledge of donor CMV status possibly confounded expanded clonotype changes.

This sequence joins TRBV6-5 and TRBJ2-3; 8 bases match TRBD1. The sample comprised blood. This TCR was recovered from a man in his 60s in good health. Written as DNA, the CDR3 is TGTGCCAGCAGTTACTCGGACAGGGTGTCAGATACGCAGTATTTT. This translates into CASSYSDRVSDTQYF.